The 15 T cell receptor beta chains below all came from one sample that was sequenced in a study of T cell clonality in common variable immunodeficiency. Notes on the study in general: Fewer deletions and N-nucleotide insertions were reportedly seen in common variable immunodeficiency TCR beta sequences.

Repertoires were generated with immunoSEQ multiplex PCR, while TCRdb's copy carries only in-frame clones and drops some. Reported are approximately 20,000 clones, none seen only once; the ten largest carry over 2%. These receptors' antigens are unknown. The sequenced material came from peripheral blood mononuclear cells. These receptors were collected from a human donor with common variable immunodeficiency.

Points on this clone: From the germline J gene comes the end of the CDR3, since the read stops 3 residues before it. The gene calls are TRBV6-1 and TRBJ1-5; perhaps TRBD1 as D (5 bases). Germline V gene lookup returns CDR1 MNHNS and CDR2 SASEGT. Trimming pared 0 bases from V and 4 bases from J, leaving 10 bases between. The CDR3 extends over 15 amino acids. Here the CDR3 reads CASSEALGQNQPQHF. Incomplete CDR3 DNA: TGTGCCAGCAGTGAAGCGCTTGGACAAAATCAGCCC.

This clone showed up many times. The CDR3 end is not reached by the read, which stops 3 residues before it; the germline J gene fills it in. The chain is built from TRBV7-2 and TRBJ1-6, with TRBD1 matching 9 bases. In germline, CDR1 is SGHTA, CDR2 FQGNSA. The J segment lost 7 bases and the V segment lost 4 bases, leaving 5 bases of the junction unmatched. The CDR3 runs 15 residues. CDR3 in amino acids: CASSSGQGGNSPLHF. CDR3 DNA, as far as it was read: TGTGCCAGCAGCTCGGGACAGGGCGGAAATTCACCC.

The table lists this clone with many counts. The sequence runs out 3 residues before the end of the CDR3; the remainder is reconstructed from the germline J gene. The gene calls are TRBV7-9 and TRBJ2-2; weak D call: TRBD1 (6 bases). The CDR3 sequence is 15 residues long. Trimming stripped 3 bases from V and 1 base from J, with 9 bases between. CDR1 and CDR2 from the germline V gene are SEHNR and FQNEAQ (reference sequence). The CDR3 bases that were read are TGTGCCAGCAGCTTCGCGGACAGGAACACCGGGGAG. Translated: CASSFADRNTGE. The full CDR3 protein is CASSFADRNTGELFF.

This clone was detected many times. The read ends 3 residues before the CDR3 terminus; that terminus is restored from the germline J gene. The chain joins TRBV2 to TRBJ2-7, with 10 bases lining up with TRBD1. The CDR3 covers 14 residues. Germline loops: CDR1 SNHLY, CDR2 FYNNEI. V shed 4 bases, J shed 2 bases, and the junction held 2 bases outside the gene matches. CDR3 DNA (partial): TGTGCCAGCAGTGTGGACAGGGGGGCCTACGAG. It encodes CASSVDRGAYE. The whole CDR3 protein reads CASSVDRGAYEQYF.

The table lists this clone with a few counts. The sequenced CDR3 bases are TGTGCCAGTAGTATCATTGGCGGGGGGATTAATGAAAAA. Its protein product is CASSIIGGGINEK. The complete CDR3 reads CASSIIGGGINEKLFF. This rearrangement joins TRBV19 to TRBJ1-4, with D perhaps matching TRBD1 (5 bases). The read terminates 3 residues before the CDR3 end, so the remaining end is supplied by the germline J gene. V lost 3 bases and J lost 4, with 15 bases in between. The CDR3 is made up of 16 amino acids. In germline, CDR1 is LNHDA, CDR2 SQIVND (reference sequence).

This clone was recorded at least ten times. Read sequence stops 3 residues before the CDR3 end, and the germline J gene provides the missing end. The rearrangement links TRBV9 to TRBJ1-3; TRBD1 matches 9 bases. The CDR3 is made up of 19 amino acids. V was pared by 3 bases and J by 1 base, with 14 bases of the junction left unmatched. CDR1 and CDR2 (germline): SGDLS, YYNGEE. The CDR3: CASSAWTGVVSGSGNTIYF. The sequenced part of the CDR3 DNA is TGTGCCAGCAGCGCCTGGACAGGGGTTGTAAGTGGATCTGGAAACACC.

This clone was picked up many times. The read ends 3 residues before the CDR3 terminus; that terminus is restored from the germline J gene. V and J are TRBV2 and TRBJ2-4, with a tentative D call TRBD1 (5 bases). CDR1 is SNHLY, CDR2 FYNNEI, per germline. V lost 2 bases and J lost 6, with 8 bases in between. The CDR3 extends over 13 amino acids. The covered CDR3 bases are TGTGCCAGCAGTGAAACCAGGGCAAACATT. It encodes CASSETRANI. From start to end, the CDR3 is CASSETRANIQYF.

This clone was observed at least ten times. The read terminates 3 residues ahead of where the CDR3 ends, so the germline J gene completes it. The chain carries TRBV6-1 and TRBJ1-2; 9 bases align to TRBD1. CDR3 length: 14 residues. CDR1 and CDR2 from the germline V gene are MNHNS and SASEGT. This chain's CDR3 is CASSASTGQGSYTF. The DNA read from the CDR3 is TGTGCCAGCAGTGCGTCGACGGGACAGGGCAGC.

This clone was observed a handful of times. At one of its ends the junction is not consistent with the germline gene, which may arise from a read error. The read stops 3 residues short of the end of the CDR3; the missing end is completed from the germline J gene. The chain is built from TRBV18 and TRBJ2-7; D call uncertain. The CDR3 runs to 14 residues. Germline CDR1 is KGHSH and CDR2 is LQKENI. The sequenced CDR3 bases are TGTGCCGGCTCACCAGCTGGCGGCCTCTACGAG. This translates into CAGSPAGGLYE. The whole CDR3 sequence reads CAGSPAGGLYEQYF. The whole variable domain, remainder taken from reference TRBV18 and TRBJ2-7, is NAGVMQNPRHLVRRRGQEARLRCSPMKGHSHVYWYRQLPEEGLKFMVYLQKENIIDESGMPKERFSAEFPKEGPSILRIQQVVRGDSAAYFCAGSPAGGLYEQYFGPGTRLTVT.

This clone has at least ten counts. The sequence runs out 3 residues before the end of the CDR3; the remainder is reconstructed from the germline J gene. This rearrangement joins TRBV7-2 to TRBJ2-1; TRBD2 matches 8 bases. Germline V gene sequence: CDR1 SGHTA, CDR2 FQGNSA. Germline trimming cut 5 bases from V and 8 bases from J; bases unmatched to any gene: 8. This CDR3 is 14 amino acids long. The chain's CDR3 is CASSMGLVVDEQFF. The CDR3 bases that were read are TGTGCCAGCAGCATGGGACTAGTTGTAGATGAG. Full variable domain (outside the CDR3, taken from reference TRBV7-2 and TRBJ2-1): GAGVSQSPSNKVTEKGKDVELRCDPISGHTALYWYRQSLGQGLEFLIYFQGNSAPDKSGLPSDRFSAERTGGSVSTLTIQRTQQEDSAVYLCASSMGLVVDEQFFGPGTRLTVL.

This clone was observed at least ten times. The CDR3 extends 3 residues past the end of the read, so its final part is completed from the germline J gene. J is TRBJ2-1 and V is TRBV5-6; 7 nucleotides agree with TRBD2. J was trimmed by 9 bases and V by 0 bases; bases with no gene match: 6. The CDR3 sequence is 14 residues long. The germline V gene has CDR1 SGHDT and CDR2 YYEEEE. CDR3 sequence reads: CASSLGPGGGEQFF. CDR3 bases read: TGTGCCAGCAGCTTGGGGCCGGGGGGAGGTGAG.

Notes on this clone: The CDR3 end falls 3 residues outside the read, so it is completed with the germline J gene. This sequence joins TRBV6-1 and TRBJ2-5; 13 bases fit TRBD2. Germline CDR1 MNHNS, CDR2 SASEGT. The CDR3 is 15 amino acids. The V gene end was trimmed by 1 base and the J gene end by 4 bases; junction bases not matched to a gene: 0. This CDR3 is CASSEGTSGRETQYF. The sequenced part of the CDR3 DNA is TGTGCCAGCAGTGAAGGGACTAGCGGGAGAGAGACC.

This clone was detected many times. The read ends 3 residues before the CDR3 terminus; that terminus is restored from the germline J gene. The chain uses TRBV9 and TRBJ2-7; tentatively, D is TRBD1 (5 bases). CDR3 length equals 14 residues. The V end lost 6 bases, the J end lost 2 bases, and 15 bases lay between the germline ends. Germline loops: CDR1 SGDLS, CDR2 YYNGEE. CDR3 amino acids: CASTLDSATYEQYF. CDR3 DNA, as far as it was read: TGTGCCAGCACCCTAGACAGTGCGACCTACGAG.

This clone was seen ten or more times. The observed sequence ends 3 residues before the CDR3 terminus, with the missing tail filled in from the germline J gene. The rearrangement links TRBV10-3 to TRBJ2-2, with a weak D call TRBD1 (7 bases). Germline V gives CDR1 ENHRY, CDR2 SYGVKD. The CDR3 is 14 residues long. Deletions cut 8 bases from V and 5 bases from J, with 15 bases between. This CDR3 is CAIQGGQSTGELFF. CDR3 DNA (partial): TGTGCCATCCAGGGGGGCCAGTCAACCGGGGAG.

This clone has just a few counts. The read ends 3 residues shy of where the CDR3 ends; the end is completed using the germline J gene. The chain uses TRBV6-2 or TRBV6-3 and TRBJ2-1; TRBD2 matches 10 bases. Germline V gene sequence: CDR1 MNHEY, CDR2 SVGEGT. The trim removed 7 bases at V and 7 bases at J, leaving 13 bases unmatched. The CDR3 totals 16 residues. Incomplete CDR3 DNA: TGTGCCAGCACCCTACCCAAGCGGGAGGGCCGGAATGAG. Its protein is CASTLPKREGRNE. The full-length CDR3 reads as CASTLPKREGRNEQFF.